The source of this T cell receptor beta chain is a study of blood T cell repertoires in COVID-19. A single count supports this clone. Trimming removed 9 bases at V and 4 bases at J, with 9 bases between. In germline, CDR1 is MDHEN, CDR2 SYDVKM. The CDR3 consists of 12 residues. Authors' data handling: Nucleated cell counts were estimated from reference gene primer amplification. TCRdb's copy holds only in-frame clones and misses some; the assay was immunoSEQ multiplex PCR. V, J and clone size are those of that table, while D and trimming were read from the DNA. Here the sample spans approximately 180,000 clones, 90% being singletons.

The receptor was isolated from a man aged 50 to 59 with acute or convalescent COVID-19. The rearrangement links TRBV28 to TRBJ2-2; D is uncertain. What was sequenced was peripheral blood. CDR3 sequence: CASTPLTGELFF. As DNA, the CDR3 is TGTGCCAGTACTCCACTCACCGGGGAGCTGTTTTTT.